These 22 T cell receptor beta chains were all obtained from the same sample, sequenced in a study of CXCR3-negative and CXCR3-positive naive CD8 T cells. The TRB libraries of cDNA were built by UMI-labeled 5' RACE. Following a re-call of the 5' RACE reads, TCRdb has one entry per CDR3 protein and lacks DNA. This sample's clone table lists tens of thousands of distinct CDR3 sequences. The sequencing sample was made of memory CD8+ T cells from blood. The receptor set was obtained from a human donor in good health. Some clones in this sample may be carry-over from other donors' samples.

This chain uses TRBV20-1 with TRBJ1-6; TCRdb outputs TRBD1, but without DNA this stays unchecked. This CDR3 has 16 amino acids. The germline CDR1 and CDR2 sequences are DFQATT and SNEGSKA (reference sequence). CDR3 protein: CSAAGHYRAENSPLHF.

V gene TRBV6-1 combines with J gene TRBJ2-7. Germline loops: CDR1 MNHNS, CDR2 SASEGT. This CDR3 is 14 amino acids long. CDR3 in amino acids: CASSELGSSYEQYF.

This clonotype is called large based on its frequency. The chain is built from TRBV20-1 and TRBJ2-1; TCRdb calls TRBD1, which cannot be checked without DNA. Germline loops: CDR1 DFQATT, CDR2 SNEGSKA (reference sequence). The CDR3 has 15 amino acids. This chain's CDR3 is CSALGQGPSYNEQFF.

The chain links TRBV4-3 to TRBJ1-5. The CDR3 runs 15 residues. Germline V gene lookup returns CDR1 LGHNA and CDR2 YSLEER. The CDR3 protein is CASSQDPESNQPQHF.

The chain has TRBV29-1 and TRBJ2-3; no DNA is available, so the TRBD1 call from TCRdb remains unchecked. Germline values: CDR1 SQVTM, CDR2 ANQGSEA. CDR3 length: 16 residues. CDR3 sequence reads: CSVTAGTGFKSDTQYF.

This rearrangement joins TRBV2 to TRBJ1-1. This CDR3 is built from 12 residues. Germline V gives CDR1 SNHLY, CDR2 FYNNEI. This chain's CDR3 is CASSDISFEAFF.

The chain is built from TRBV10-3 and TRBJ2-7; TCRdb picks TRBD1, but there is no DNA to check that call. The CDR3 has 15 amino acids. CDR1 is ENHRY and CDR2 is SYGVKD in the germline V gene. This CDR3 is CAISSPGQQIYEQYF.

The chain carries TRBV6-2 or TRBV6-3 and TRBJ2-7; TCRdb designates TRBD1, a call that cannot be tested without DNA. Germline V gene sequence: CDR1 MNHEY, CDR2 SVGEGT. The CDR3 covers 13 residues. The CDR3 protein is CASSRDSLYEQYF.

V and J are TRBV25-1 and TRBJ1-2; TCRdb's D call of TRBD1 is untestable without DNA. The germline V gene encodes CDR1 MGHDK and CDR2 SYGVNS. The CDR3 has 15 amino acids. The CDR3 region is CASSGGRGNGYGYTF.

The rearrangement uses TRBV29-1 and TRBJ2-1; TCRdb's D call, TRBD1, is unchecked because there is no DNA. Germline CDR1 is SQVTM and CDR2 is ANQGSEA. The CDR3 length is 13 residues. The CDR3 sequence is CSVVGGGGNEQFF.

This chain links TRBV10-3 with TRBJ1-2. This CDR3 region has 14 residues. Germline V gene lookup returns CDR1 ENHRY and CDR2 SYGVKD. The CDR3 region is CATAGEADQYGYNF.

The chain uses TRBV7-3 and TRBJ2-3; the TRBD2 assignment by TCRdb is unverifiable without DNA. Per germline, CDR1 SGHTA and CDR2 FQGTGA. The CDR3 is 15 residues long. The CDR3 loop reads CASSPTGGRVNTQYF.

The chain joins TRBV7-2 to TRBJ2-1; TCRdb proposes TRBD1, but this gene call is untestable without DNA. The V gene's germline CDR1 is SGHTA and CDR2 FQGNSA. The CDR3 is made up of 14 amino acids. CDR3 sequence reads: CASSYSEGVGEQFF.

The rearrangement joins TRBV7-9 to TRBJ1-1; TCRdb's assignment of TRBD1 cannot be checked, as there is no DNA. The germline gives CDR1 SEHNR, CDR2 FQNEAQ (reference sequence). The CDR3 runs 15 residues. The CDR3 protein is CASSLGRGAYTEAFF.

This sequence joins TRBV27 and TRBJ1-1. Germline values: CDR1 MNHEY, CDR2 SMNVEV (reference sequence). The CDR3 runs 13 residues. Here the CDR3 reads CASSLTEKTEAFF.

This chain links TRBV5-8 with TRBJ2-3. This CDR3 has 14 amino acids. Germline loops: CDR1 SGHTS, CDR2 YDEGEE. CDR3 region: CASSLESVDYTQYF.

The CDR3 loop is CSARVPGLAGGPSYEQYF. The chain joins TRBV20-1 to TRBJ2-7; with no DNA, the TCRdb D assignment of TRBD2 cannot be verified. The germline V gene has CDR1 DFQATT and CDR2 SNEGSKA (reference sequence). There are 18 residues in the CDR3.

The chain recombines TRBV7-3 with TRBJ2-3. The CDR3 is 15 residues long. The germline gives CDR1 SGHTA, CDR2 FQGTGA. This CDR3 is CASSLTVGVTDTQYF.

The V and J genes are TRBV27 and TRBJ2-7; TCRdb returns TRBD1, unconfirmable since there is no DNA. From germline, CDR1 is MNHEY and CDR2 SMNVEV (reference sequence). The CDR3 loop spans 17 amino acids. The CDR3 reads CASSLSSETGFGYEQYF.

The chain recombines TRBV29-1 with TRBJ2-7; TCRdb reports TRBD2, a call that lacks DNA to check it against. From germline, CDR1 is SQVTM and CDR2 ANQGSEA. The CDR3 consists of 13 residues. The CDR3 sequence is CSVVLQGGYEQYF.

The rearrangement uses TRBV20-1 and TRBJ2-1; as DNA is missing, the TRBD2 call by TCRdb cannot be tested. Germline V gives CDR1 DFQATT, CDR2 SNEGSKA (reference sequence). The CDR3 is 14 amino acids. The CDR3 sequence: CSASGLAGYNEQFF.

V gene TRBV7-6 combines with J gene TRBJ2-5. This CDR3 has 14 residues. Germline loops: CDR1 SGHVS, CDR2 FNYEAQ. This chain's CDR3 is CASSLEPYEETQYF.